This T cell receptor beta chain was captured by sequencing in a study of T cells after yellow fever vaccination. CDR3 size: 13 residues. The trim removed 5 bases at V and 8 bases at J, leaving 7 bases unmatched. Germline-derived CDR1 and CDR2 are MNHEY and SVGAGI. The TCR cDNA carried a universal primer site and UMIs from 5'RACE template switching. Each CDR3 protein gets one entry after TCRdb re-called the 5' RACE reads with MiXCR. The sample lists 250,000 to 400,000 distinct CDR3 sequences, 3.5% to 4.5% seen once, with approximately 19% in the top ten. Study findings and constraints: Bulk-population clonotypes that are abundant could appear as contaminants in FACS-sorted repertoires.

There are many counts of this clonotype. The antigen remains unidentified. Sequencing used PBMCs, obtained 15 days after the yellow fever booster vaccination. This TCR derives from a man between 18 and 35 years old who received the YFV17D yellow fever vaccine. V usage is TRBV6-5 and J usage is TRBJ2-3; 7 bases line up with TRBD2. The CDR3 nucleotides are TGTGCCAGCAGTCCCAACGGGGGGAGTACGCAGTATTTT. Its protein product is CASSPNGGSTQYF.